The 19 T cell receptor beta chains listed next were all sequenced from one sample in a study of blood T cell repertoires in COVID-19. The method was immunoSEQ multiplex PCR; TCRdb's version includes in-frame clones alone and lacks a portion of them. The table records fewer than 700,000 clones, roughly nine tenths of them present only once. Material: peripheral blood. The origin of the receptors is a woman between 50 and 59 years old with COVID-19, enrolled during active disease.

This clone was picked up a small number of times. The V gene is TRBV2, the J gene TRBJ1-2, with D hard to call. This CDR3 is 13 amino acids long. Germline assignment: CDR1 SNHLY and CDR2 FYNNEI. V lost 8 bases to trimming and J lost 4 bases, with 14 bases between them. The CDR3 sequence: CASLRIRSYGYTF. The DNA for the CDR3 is TGTGCCAGCTTAAGGATCCGGAGCTATGGCTACACCTTC.

CDR3 sequence (DNA): TGTGCCAGCAGAGAACAGGGGGCCGGGGGCTATGGCTACACCTTC. Amino acids: CASREQGAGGYGYTF. J is TRBJ1-2 and V is TRBV28; 9 bases agree with TRBD1. The trim removed 6 bases at V and 4 bases at J, leaving 9 bases unmatched. The CDR3 has 15 amino acids. Germline V CDR1 and CDR2: MDHEN, SYDVKM.

Written as DNA, the CDR3 is TGCAGTGCTAGTGTCGCGGGGGGGCTCAATGAGCAGTTCTTC. It specifies CSASVAGGLNEQFF. The chain has TRBV20-1 and TRBJ2-1, with TRBD2 identical over 9 bases. This CDR3 region has 14 residues. The germline V gene encodes CDR1 DFQATT and CDR2 SNEGSKA (reference sequence). The V and J ends lost 3 bases and 6 bases, in that order; junction bases with no gene match: 6.

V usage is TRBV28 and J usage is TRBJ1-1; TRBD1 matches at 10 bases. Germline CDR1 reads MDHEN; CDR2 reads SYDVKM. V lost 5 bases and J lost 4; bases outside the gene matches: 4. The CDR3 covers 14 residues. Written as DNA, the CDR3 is TGTGCCAGCAGTCCGGACAGGGGGATCACTGAAGCTTTCTTT. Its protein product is CASSPDRGITEAFF.

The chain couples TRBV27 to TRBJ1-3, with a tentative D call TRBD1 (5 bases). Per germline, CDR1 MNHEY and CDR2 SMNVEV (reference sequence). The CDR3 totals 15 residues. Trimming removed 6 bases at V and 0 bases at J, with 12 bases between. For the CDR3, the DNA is TGTGCCAGCAGCCGGGACTCAAACTCTGGAAACACCATATATTTT. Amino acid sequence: CASSRDSNSGNTIYF.

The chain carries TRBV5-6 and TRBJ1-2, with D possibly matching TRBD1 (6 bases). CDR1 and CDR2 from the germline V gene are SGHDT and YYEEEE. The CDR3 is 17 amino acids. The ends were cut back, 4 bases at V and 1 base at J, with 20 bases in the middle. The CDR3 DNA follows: TGTGCCAGCAGCGGCCGGGACACCAATGTGCTTAACTATGGCTACACCTTC. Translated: CASSGRDTNVLNYGYTF.

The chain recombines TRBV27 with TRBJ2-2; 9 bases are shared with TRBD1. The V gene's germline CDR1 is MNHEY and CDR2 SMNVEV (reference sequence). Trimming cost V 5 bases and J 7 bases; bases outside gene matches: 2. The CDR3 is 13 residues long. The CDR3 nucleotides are TGTGCCAGCAGTCCGACAGGGGGCGGGGAGCTGTTTTTT. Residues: CASSPTGGGELFF.

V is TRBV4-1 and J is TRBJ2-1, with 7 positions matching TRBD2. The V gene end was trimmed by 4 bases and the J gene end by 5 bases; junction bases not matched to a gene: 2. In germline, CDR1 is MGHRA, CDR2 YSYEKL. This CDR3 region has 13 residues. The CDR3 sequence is CASSPAGNNEQFF. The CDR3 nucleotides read TGCGCCAGCAGCCCAGCGGGGAACAATGAGCAGTTCTTC.

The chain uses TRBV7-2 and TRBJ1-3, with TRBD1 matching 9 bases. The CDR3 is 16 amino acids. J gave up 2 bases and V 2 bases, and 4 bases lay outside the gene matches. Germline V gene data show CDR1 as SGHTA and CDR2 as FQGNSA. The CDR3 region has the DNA TGTGCCAGCAGCTTATGGGGACAGGGAACTGGAAACACCATATATTTT. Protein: CASSLWGQGTGNTIYF.

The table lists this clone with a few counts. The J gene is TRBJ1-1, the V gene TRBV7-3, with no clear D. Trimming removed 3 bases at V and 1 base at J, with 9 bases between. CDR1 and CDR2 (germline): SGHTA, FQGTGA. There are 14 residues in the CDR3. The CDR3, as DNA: TGTGCCAGCAGCTTGGGGAGTGGGAACACTGAAGCTTTCTTT. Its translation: CASSLGSGNTEAFF.

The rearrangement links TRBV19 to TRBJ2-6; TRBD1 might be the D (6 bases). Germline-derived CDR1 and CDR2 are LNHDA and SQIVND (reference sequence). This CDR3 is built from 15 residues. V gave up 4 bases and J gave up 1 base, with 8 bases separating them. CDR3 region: CASSTTGSGANVLTF. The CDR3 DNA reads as TGTGCCAGTAGTACTACAGGGTCTGGGGCCAACGTCCTGACTTTC.

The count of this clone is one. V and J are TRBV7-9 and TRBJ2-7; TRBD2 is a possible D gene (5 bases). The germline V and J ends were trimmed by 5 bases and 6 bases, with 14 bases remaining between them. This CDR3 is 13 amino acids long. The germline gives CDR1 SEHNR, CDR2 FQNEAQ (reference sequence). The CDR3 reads CASSLPGRPEQYF. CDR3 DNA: TGTGCCAGCAGCCTACCGGGGAGACCCGAGCAGTACTTC.

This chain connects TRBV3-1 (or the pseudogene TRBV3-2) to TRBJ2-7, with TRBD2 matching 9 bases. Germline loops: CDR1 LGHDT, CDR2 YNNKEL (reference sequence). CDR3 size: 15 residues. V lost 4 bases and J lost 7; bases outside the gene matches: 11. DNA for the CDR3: TGTGCCAGCAGCCGCCCGTCTAGCGGGGATGGGGAGCAGTACTTC. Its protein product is CASSRPSSGDGEQYF.

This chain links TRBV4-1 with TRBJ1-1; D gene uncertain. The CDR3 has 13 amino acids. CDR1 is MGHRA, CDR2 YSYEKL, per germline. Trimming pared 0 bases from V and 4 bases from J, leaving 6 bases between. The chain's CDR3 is CASSQDTVTEAFF. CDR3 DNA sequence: TGCGCCAGCAGCCAAGATACTGTCACTGAAGCTTTCTTT.

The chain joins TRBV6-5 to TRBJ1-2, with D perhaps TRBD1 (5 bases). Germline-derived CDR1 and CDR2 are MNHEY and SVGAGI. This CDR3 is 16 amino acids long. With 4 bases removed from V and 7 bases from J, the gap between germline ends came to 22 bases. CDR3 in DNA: TGTGCCAGCAGTTCAGCGGGGGGGATGTCTCAGAGTGGCTACACCTTC. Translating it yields CASSSAGGMSQSGYTF.

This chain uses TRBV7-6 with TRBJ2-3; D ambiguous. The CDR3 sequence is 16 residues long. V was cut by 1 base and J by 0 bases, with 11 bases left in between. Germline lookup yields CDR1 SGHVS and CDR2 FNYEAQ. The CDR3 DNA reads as TGTGCCAGCAGCTTAGGAGTTCTTTCTAGCACAGATACGCAGTATTTT. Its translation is CASSLGVLSSTDTQYF. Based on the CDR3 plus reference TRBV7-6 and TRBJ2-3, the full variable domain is GAGVSQSPRYKVTKRGQDVALRCDPISGHVSLYWYRQALGQGPEFLTYFNYEAQQDKSGLPNDRFSAERPEGSISTLTIQRTEQRDSAMYRCASSLGVLSSTDTQYFGPGTRLTVL.

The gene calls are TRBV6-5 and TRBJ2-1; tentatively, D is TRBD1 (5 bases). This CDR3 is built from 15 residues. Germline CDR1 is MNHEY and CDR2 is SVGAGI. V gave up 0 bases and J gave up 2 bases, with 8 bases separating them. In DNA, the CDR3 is TGTGCCAGCAGTTACTCTGCAGGGACCTACAATGAGCAGTTCTTC. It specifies CASSYSAGTYNEQFF.

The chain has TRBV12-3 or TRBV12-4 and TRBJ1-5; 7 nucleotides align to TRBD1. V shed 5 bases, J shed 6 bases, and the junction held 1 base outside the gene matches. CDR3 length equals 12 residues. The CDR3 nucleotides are TGTGCCAGCAGTCAGGGGGGTCAGCCCCAGCATTTT. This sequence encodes CASSQGGQPQHF.

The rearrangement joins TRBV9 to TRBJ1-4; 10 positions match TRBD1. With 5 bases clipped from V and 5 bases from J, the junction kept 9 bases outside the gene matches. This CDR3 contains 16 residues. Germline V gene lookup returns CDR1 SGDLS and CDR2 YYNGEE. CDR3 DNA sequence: TGTGCCAGCAGTGAAGAGTGGGGACAGGGGAATGAAAAACTGTTTTTT. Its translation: CASSEEWGQGNEKLFF.